This T cell receptor (beta chain) was recovered during a study of blood T cell repertoires in COVID-19. Study context: The United States, Italy and Spain supplied acute and convalescent COVID-19 samples. T cells, B-cell-depleted T cells, or PBMCs supplied cDNA or gDNA.

The J segment lost 4 bases and the V segment lost 7 bases, leaving 14 bases of the junction unmatched. The germline V gene has CDR1 MNHEY and CDR2 SMNVEV (reference sequence). The CDR3 has 18 amino acids. Source study methods: Cell counts per sample came from amplifying reference gene primers. The table came from immunoSEQ multiplex PCR; TCRdb's copy has only in-frame clones and leaves some out. Clone size and V and J calls were adopted from that table, with D and trimming inferred from the DNA. The data contain 250,000 to 300,000 clones, around 84% of them singletons. In Seattle, patients joined the study during active infection and were tracked longitudinally.

The sample was peripheral blood. The receptor was derived from a woman aged 60 to 75 with COVID-19, enrolled during active disease. The chain recombines TRBV27 with TRBJ2-2; 11 bases agree with TRBD2. The CDR3 is CASNGILAGEPPTGELFF. The CDR3 bases are TGTGCCAGCAATGGAATACTAGCGGGAGAGCCGCCCACCGGGGAGCTGTTTTTT.